The subject of this entry is one T cell receptor beta chain. Antigen specificity is unknown. This record comes from a study of persistence of HIV-infected CD4 T cells. Across the whole study: Blood samples, up to about 200 mL, came from multiple time points, except two leukapheresis donors sampled once. Anti-CD3/anti-CD28 beads activated more cells than antigen stimulation did.

The germline V gene has CDR1 SGDLS and CDR2 YYNGEE. CDR3 size: 15 residues. The germline V and J ends were trimmed by 2 bases and 0 bases, with 12 bases remaining between them. This was the immunoSEQ version 4 assay in survey mode. The protocol was immunoSEQ multiplex PCR, while the TCRdb copy is restricted to in-frame clones and leaves out a portion. The data hold 40,000 to 45,000 clones, with approximately 91% observed a single time. Anti-CD3/anti-CD28 beads served as a nonspecific positive control stimulus. CD4+ T cells upregulating both CD40 ligand and CD69 were sorted as responding cells. Donors had undetectable plasma HIV-1 RNA, under 50 copies/mL, for 4+ years.

The TCR was taken from an adult man with HIV who was CMV-seropositive. The J gene is TRBJ2-7, the V gene TRBV9, with D perhaps assigned TRBD1 or TRBD2 (5 bases each). The sequencing here drew on CD4+ T cells sorted from PBMCs after roughly 19-hour stimulation, taken from a patient who received antiretroviral therapy. In DNA form, the CDR3 reads TGTGCCAGCAGCGTGGACGGGGCAAGCTCCTACGAGCAGTACTTC. It is translated as CASSVDGASSYEQYF.